Listed below are T cell receptor beta chains from one sample, sequenced in a study of shared clonotypes between healthy human individuals. The data were produced by immunoSEQ multiplex PCR, yet TCRdb's version contains in-frame clones alone and is incomplete. The sample lists about 1 million clones; around 74% were seen once. Sequencing was carried out using memory CD4+ T cells sorted from blood. Source of these receptors: a man aged 18 to 35 in good health. CDR3s include the opening cysteine and the closing phenylalanine or tryptophan. Fields, in order: J gene, V gene, CDR3 protein.

>TRBJ1-4|TRBV10-2
CASSEGFDRGGDEKLFF
>TRBJ1-4|TRBV19
CASSLRDRVATNEKLFF
>TRBJ1-1|TRBV6-6
CASSSPGTEAFF
>TRBJ2-5|TRBV9
CASSVQSSGQETQYF
>TRBJ2-4|TRBV7-9
CASSPLSDSKNIQYF
>TRBJ2-2|TRBV14
CASSLYLREILNTGELFF
>TRBJ2-5|TRBV18
CASSPRQQETQYF
>TRBJ2-7|TRBV5-1
CASSSRTGGWEQYF
>TRBJ1-2|TRBV30
CAWSAEPGGLGYTF
>TRBJ2-1|TRBV7-2
CASSLVGGPDNEQFF
>TRBJ1-1|TRBV4-1
CASSPRTVGNTEAFF
>TRBJ2-3|TRBV29-1
CSGRTSGLPVPQYF
>TRBJ2-3|TRBV5-6
CASSGGLATSTDTQYF